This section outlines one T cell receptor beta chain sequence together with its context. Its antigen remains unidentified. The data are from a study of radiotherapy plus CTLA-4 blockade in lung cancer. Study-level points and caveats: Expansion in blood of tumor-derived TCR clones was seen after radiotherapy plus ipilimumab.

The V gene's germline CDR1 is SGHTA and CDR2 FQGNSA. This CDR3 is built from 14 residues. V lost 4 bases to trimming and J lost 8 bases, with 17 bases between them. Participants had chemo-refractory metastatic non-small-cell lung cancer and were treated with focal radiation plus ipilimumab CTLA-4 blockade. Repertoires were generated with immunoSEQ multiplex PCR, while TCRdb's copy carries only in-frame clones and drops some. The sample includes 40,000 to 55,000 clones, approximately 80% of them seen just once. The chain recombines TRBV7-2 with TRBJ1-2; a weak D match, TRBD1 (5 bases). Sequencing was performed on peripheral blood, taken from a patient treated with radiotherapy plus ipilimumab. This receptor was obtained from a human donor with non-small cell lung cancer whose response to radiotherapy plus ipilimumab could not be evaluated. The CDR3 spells CASSSRDRGGGYTF. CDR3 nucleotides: TGTGCCAGCAGCTCCCGAGACCGGGGGGGAGGCTACACCTTC.